One T cell receptor beta chain is described in this entry. Arm-PCR of CDR3 regions with iRepertoire HTBI primers generated TCR beta libraries. TCRdb re-analysed the multiplex PCR reads in MiXCR, keeping a single row per CDR3 protein. The table records approximately 560,000 distinct CDR3 sequences, 16% of them present only once. This sample's time point: newly diagnosed GD, antithyroid drugs for less than 3 months. PBMCs provided the RNA from which the TCR library was made. These data belong to a study of regulatory T cells in long-lasting Graves disease. V lost 0 bases, J lost 1 base, and 10 bases lay in between. The CDR3 spans 17 residues. Germline V gene sequence: CDR1 LNHNV, CDR2 YYDKDF (reference sequence). The data were also submitted as part of a second study, on T cells in Graves' hyperthyroidism and ophthalmopathy.

The chain joins TRBV15 to TRBJ2-6; D is uncertain. The receptor was isolated from a man aged 18 to 29 with Graves disease. The source material was peripheral blood mononuclear cells (PBMCs), sampled at new diagnosis, from a patient treated with antithyroid drugs. This chain's CDR3 is CATSRDSYLSGANVLTF. The CDR3 region has the DNA TGTGCCACCAGCAGAGATTCGTATTTATCTGGGGCCAACGTCCTGACTTTC.